This is a list of T cell receptor beta chains from one sample in a study of shared clonotypes between healthy human individuals. Some clones are missing from TCRdb's copy, which holds only in-frame ones; the method was immunoSEQ multiplex PCR. The sample holds around 560,000 clones, 85% to 95% seen once. The specimen was naive CD8+ T cells sorted from blood. These receptors were obtained from a young woman in good health. CDR3s include the opening cysteine and the closing phenylalanine or tryptophan. The order of the fields is D gene, clone size, J gene, V gene, CDR3 DNA, CDR3 protein. A D gene is named only where the DNA matches it firmly. Expanded clones are given a class, and other clones once, few, many or no size at all.

NA NA TRBJ2-1 TRBV21-1 TGTGCCAGCAGCCTTTACGGATCGGACTCCTACAATGAGCAGTTCTTC CASSLYGSDSYNEQFF
TRBD2 NA TRBJ2-7 TRBV5-6 TGTGCCAGCAGCTTTAACATGGCGTCCGGGAGGCCCTCCTACGAGCAGTACTTC CASSFNMASGRPSYEQYF
NA NA TRBJ2-2 TRBV7-9 TGTGCCAGCAGCTTGTCCGGGGAGCTGTTTTTT CASSLSGELFF
NA once TRBJ2-7 TRBV5-7 TGTGCCAGCAGCACCATAAGTTACGAGCAGTACTTC CASSTISYEQYF
TRBD2 NA TRBJ2-7 TRBV5-1 TGCGCCAGCAGCTCTACGACTAGCGGGAATGGTGAGCAGTACTTC CASSSTTSGNGEQYF
TRBD1 NA TRBJ2-5 TRBV7-8 TGTGCCAGCAGCCCCGGGGACAGGGGTGCCGAGACCCAGTACTTC CASSPGDRGAETQYF
NA NA TRBJ2-6 TRBV12-1 TGTGCCAGCACGTTCCGGGAGGCGACATCCCGGGGTCTAACTGGGGCCAACGTCCTGACTTTC CASTFREATSRGLTGANVLTF
NA NA TRBJ2-5 TRBV5-6 TGTGCCAGCAGCCCAGATCGGGAGACCCAGTACTTC CASSPDRETQYF
NA few TRBJ1-5 TRBV28 TGTGCCAGCAGTCGGGGTCAGCCCCAGCATTTT CASSRGQPQHF
TRBD1 NA TRBJ2-1 TRBV6-1 TGTGCCAGCAGTGGAAAGGGGGCAGGGAATGAGCAGTTCTTC CASSGKGAGNEQFF
TRBD2 NA TRBJ2-3 TRBV5-1 TGCGCCAGCAGCCTCGGACTAGCGGGAGGGCAAGATACGCAGTATTTT CASSLGLAGGQDTQYF
NA NA TRBJ1-1 TRBV7-6 TGTGCCAGCAGCTTAGGGGGGTGGACTGAAGCTTTCTTT CASSLGGWTEAFF
TRBD2 NA TRBJ2-1 TRBV4-1 TGCGCCAGCAGCCAAGATCGGGGGACTAGCTGGGTCAGTGAGCAGTTCTTC CASSQDRGTSWVSEQFF
NA NA TRBJ2-5 TRBV5-5 TGTGCCAGCAGCTTTGGCAGGGGCAGGGAGACCCAGTACTTC CASSFGRGRETQYF
NA NA TRBJ2-2 TRBV4-2 TGTGCCAGCAGCTTGGGGGATAGCGGGGAGCTGTTTTTT CASSLGDSGELFF
NA NA TRBJ1-3 TRBV6-1 TGTGCCAGCAGGAGAAACGACCTCTCTGGAAACACCATATATTTT CASRRNDLSGNTIYF
NA NA TRBJ2-7 TRBV6-1 TGTGCCAGCAGGGACTACACCTACGAGCAGTACTTC CASRDYTYEQYF
NA NA TRBJ1-1 TRBV9 TGTGCCAGCAGCGTAGTAAAGGGACTGAACACTGAAGCTTTCTTT CASSVVKGLNTEAFF
NA NA TRBJ2-5 TRBV7-9 TGTGCCAGCAGTCGTCCCTGGGGGGAAGAGACCCAGTACTTC CASSRPWGEETQYF
TRBD1 NA TRBJ2-7 TRBV30 TGTGCCTGGAGTGCGGGACAGGGGGTGCAGTACTTC CAWSAGQGVQYF